This TCR beta chain was sequenced for a study of T cell changes during pregnancy in multiple sclerosis. Trimming removed 5 bases from V and 1 base from J; junction bases left unmatched: 13. Looked up from germline, CDR1 is SGHTA and CDR2 is FQGNSA. This CDR3 region has 18 residues. The assay was immunoSEQ multiplex PCR, and TCRdb's table has in-frame clones only and misses some. The sample lists 57,000 or so clones, roughly 86% occurring once. Sequences were derived from peripheral blood, sampled in the first trimester of pregnancy. This clonotype originated in a female donor with multiple sclerosis, enrolled in a pregnancy study. This chain joins TRBV7-2 and TRBJ2-4, with 8 bases lining up with TRBD1. The CDR3 bases are TGTGCCAGCAGCACGATCCGGGACAGGACTTGGGCCAAAAACATTCAGTACTTC. Its translation is CASSTIRDRTWAKNIQYF.